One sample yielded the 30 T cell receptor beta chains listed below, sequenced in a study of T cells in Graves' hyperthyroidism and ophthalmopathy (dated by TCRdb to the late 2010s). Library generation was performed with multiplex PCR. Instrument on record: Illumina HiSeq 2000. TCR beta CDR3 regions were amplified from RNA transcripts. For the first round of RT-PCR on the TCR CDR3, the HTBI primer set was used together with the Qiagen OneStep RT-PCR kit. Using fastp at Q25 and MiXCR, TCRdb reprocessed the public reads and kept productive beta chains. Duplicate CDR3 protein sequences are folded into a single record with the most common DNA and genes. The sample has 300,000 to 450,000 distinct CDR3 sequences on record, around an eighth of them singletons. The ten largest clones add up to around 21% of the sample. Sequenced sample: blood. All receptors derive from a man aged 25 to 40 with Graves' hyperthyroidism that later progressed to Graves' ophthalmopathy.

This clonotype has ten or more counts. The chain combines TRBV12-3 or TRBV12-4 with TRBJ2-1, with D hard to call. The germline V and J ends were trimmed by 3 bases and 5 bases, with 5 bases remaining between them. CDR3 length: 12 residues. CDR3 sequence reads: CASSFSNNEQFF. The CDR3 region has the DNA TGTGCCAGCAGTTTTTCAAACAATGAGCAGTTCTTC.

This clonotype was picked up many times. The CDR3 loop is CASSLDQPNQPQHF. The DNA for the CDR3 is TGCGCCAGCAGCTTGGATCAGCCCAATCAGCCCCAGCATTTT. V usage is TRBV5-1 and J usage is TRBJ1-5, with D unclear. Trimming took off 0 bases at V and 3 bases at J, with 7 bases between the two ends. The germline CDR1 and CDR2 sequences are SGHRS and YFSETQ. This CDR3 is 14 amino acids long.

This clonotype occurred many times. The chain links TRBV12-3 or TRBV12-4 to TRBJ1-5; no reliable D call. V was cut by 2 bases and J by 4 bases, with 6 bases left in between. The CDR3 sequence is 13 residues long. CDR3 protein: CASSLNANQPQHF. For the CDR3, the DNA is TGTGCCAGCAGTTTAAATGCAAATCAGCCCCAGCATTTT.

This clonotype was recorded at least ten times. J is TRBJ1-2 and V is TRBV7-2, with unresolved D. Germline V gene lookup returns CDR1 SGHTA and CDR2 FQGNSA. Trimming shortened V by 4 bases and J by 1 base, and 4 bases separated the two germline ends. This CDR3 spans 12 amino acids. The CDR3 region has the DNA TGTGCCAGCAGCTACAATAACTATGGCTACACCTTC. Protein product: CASSYNNYGYTF.

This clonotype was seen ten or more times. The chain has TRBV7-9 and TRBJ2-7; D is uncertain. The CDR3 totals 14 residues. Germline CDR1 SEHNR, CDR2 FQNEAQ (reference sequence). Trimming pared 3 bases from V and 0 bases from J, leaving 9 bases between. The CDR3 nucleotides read TGTGCCAGCAGCTTTACCGAGAGCTCCTACGAGCAGTACTTC. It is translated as CASSFTESSYEQYF.

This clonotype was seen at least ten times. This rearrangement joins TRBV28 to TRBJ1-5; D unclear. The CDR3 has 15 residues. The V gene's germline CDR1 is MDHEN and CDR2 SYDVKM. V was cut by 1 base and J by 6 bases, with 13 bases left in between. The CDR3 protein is CASSLFPPSGQPQHF. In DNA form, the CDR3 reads TGTGCCAGCAGTTTATTCCCCCCGTCCGGTCAGCCCCAGCATTTT.

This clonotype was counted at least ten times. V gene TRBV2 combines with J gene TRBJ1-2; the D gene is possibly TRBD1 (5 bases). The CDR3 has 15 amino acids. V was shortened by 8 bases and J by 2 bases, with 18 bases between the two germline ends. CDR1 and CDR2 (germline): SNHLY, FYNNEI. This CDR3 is CASCAIGGTNYGYTF. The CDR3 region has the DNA TGTGCCAGCTGTGCCATTGGAGGGACCAACTATGGCTACACCTTC.

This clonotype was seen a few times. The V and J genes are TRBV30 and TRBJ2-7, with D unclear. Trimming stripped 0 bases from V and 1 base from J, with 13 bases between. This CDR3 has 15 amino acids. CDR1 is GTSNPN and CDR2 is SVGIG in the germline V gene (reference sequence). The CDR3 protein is CAWSVPRALSYEQYF. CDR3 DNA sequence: TGTGCCTGGAGTGTACCTCGGGCCCTTTCCTACGAGCAGTACTTC.

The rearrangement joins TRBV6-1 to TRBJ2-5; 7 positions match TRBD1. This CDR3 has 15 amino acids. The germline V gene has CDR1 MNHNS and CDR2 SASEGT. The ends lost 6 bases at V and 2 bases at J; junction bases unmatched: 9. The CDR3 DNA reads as TGTGCCAGCAGATATCGAAGGGACAGACAAGAGACCCAGTACTTC. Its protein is CASRYRRDRQETQYF.

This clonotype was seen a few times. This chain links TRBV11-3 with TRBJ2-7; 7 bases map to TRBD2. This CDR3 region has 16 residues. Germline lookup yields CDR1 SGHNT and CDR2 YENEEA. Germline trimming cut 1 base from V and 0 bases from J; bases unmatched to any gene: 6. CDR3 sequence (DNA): TGTGCCAGCAGCTTAGGTGGGGGGGGTTCCTCCTACGAGCAGTACTTC. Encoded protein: CASSLGGGGSSYEQYF.

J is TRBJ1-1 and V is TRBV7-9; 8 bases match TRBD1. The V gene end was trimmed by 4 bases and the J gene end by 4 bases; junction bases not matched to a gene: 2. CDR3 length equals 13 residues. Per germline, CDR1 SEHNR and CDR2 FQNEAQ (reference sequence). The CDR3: CASSWTGSTEAFF. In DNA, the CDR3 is TGTGCCAGCAGCTGGACAGGGTCCACTGAAGCTTTCTTT.

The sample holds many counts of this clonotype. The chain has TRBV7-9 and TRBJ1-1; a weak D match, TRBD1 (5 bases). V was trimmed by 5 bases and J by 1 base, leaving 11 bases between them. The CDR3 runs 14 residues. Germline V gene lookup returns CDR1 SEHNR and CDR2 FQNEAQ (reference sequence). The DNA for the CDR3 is TGTGCCAGCAGCCAGGGACTCAGGAACACTGAAGCTTTCTTT. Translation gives CASSQGLRNTEAFF.

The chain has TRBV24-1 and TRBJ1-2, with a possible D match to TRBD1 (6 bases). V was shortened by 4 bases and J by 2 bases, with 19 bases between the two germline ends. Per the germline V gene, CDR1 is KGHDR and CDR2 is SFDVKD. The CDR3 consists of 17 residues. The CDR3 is CATSDYRKGGRNYGYTF. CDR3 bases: TGTGCCACCAGTGACTACCGTAAGGGGGGCCGAAACTATGGCTACACCTTC.

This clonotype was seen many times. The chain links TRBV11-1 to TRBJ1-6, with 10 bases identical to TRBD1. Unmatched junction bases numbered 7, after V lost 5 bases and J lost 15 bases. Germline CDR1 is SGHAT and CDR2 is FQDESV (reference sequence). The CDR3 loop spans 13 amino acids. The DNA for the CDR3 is TGTGCCAGCAGCCACCGGACAGGGGGGCACCTCCACTTT. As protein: CASSHRTGGHLHF.

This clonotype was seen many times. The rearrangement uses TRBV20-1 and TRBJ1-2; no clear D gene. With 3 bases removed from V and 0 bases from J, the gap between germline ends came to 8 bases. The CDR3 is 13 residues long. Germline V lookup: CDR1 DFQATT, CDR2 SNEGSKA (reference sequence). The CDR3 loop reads CSASGLANYGYTF. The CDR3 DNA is TGCAGTGCTAGTGGGTTGGCTAACTATGGCTACACCTTC.

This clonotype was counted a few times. CDR3 DNA: TGTGCCACCGCTCCCGGGACAGAAGAGACCCAGTACTTC. This encodes CATAPGTEETQYF. This chain links TRBV13 with TRBJ2-5; 7 bases are shared with TRBD1. V gave up 10 bases and J gave up 3 bases; unmatched junction bases: 8. This CDR3 is built from 13 residues. CDR1 is PRHDT, CDR2 FYEKMQ, per germline (reference sequence).

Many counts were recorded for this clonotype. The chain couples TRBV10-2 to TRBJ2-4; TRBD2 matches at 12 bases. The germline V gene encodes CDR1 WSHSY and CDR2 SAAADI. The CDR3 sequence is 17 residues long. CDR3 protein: CCWGGTSGLLAKNIQYF. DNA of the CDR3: TGCTGCTGGGGTGGGACTAGCGGGCTTCTAGCCAAAAACATTCAGTACTTC.

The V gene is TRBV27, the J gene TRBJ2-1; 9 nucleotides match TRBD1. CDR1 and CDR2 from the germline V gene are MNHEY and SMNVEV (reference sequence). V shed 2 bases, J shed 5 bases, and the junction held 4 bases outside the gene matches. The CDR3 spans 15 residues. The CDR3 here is CASSLGTGYDNEQFF. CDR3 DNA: TGTGCCAGCAGTTTAGGGACAGGGTACGACAATGAGCAGTTCTTC.

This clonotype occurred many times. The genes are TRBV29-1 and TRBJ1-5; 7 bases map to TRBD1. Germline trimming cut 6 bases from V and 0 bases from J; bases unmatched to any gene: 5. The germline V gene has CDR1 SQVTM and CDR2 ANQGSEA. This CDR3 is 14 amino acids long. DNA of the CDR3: TGCAGCGTCCAAGGGGGCCCTAGCAATCAGCCCCAGCATTTT. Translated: CSVQGGPSNQPQHF.

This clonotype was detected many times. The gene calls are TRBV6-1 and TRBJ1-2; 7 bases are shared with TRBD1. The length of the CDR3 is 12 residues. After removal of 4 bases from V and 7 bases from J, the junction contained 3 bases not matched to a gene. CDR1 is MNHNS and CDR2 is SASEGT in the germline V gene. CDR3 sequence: CASSGQGSGYTF. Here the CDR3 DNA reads TGTGCCAGCAGTGGACAGGGCTCTGGCTACACCTTC.

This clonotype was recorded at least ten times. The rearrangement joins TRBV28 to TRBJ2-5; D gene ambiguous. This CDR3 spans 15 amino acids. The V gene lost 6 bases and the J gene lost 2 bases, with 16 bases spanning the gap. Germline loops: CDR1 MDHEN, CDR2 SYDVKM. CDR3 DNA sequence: TGTGCCAGCAGACCACCTAAGACTGGGCAAGAGACCCAGTACTTC. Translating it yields CASRPPKTGQETQYF.

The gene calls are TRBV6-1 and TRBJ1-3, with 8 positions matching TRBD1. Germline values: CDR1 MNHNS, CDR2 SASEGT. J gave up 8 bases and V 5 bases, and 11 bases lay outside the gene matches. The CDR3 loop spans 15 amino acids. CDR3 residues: CASSRAPGGRDTIYF. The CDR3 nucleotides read TGTGCCAGCAGTAGAGCCCCAGGGGGCCGGGACACCATATATTTT.

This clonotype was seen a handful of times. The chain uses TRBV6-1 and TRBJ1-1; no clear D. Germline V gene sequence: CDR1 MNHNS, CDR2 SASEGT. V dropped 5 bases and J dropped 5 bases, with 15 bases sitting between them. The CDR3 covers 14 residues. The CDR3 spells CASSHRQPRTEAFF. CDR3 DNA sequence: TGTGCCAGCAGTCATCGGCAACCCCGGACTGAAGCTTTCTTT.

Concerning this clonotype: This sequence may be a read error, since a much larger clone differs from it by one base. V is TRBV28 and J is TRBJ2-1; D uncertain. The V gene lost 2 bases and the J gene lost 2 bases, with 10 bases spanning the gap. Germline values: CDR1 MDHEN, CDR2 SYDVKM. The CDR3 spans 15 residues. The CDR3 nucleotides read TGTGCCAGCAGTTTACTCACAGACCCCTACAATGAGCAGTTCTTC. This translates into CASSLLTDPYNEQFF.

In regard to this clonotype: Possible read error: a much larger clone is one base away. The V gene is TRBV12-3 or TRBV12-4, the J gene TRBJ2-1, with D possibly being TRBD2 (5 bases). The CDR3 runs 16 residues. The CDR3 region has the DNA TGTGCCGGCAGTTTTGTCCCCGGGGTCTCCTACAATGAGCAGTTCTTC. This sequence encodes CAGSFVPGVSYNEQFF.

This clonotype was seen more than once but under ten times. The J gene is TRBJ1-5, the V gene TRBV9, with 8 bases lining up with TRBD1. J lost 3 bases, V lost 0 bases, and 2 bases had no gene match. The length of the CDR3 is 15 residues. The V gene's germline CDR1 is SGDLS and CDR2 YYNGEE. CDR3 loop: CASSVGDRSNQPQHF. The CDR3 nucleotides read TGTGCCAGCAGCGTAGGGGACAGGTCCAATCAGCCCCAGCATTTT.

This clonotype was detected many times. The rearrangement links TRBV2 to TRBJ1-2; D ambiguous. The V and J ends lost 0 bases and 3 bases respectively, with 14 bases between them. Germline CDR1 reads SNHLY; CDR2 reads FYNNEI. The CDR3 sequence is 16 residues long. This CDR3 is CASSEALTSYDYGYTF. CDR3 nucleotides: TGTGCCAGCAGTGAAGCTCTAACTTCTTATGACTATGGCTACACCTTC.

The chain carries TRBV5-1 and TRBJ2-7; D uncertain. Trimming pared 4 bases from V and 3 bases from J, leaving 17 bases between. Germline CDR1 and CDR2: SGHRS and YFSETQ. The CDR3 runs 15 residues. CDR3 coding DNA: TGCGCCAGCAGCCCCATAGAGGTAGTGTACTACGAGCAGTACTTC. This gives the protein CASSPIEVVYYEQYF. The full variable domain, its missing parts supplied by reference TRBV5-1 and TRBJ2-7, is KAGVTQTPRYLIKTRGQQVTLSCSPISGHRSVSWYQQTPGQGLQFLFEYFSETQRNKGNFPGRFSGRQFSNSRSEMNVSTLELGDSALYLCASSPIEVVYYEQYFGPGTRLTVT.

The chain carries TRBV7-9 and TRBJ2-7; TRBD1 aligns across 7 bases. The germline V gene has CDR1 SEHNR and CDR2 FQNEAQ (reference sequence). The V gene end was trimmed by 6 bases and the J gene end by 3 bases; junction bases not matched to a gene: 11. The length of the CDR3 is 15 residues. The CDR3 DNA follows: TGTGCCAGCAGTAGCCCTCGGGGACAGAGCTACGAGCAGTACTTC. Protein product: CASSSPRGQSYEQYF. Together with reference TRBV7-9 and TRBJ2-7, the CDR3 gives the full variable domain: DTGVSQNPRHKITKRGQNVTFRCDPISEHNRLYWYRQTLGQGPEFLTYFQNEAQLEKSRLLSDRFSAERPKGSFSTLEIQRTEQGDSAMYLCASSSPRGQSYEQYFGPGTRLTVT.

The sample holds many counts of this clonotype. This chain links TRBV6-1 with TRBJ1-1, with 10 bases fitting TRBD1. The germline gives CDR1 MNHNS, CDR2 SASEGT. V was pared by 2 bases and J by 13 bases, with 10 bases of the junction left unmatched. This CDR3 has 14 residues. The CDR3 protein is CASSERDRGVEDFF. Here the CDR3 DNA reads TGTGCCAGCAGTGAACGGGACAGGGGAGTAGAGGATTTCTTT.